This TCR beta chain derives from a study of blood T cell repertoires in COVID-19. Study as a whole: The United States, Italy and Spain supplied acute and convalescent COVID-19 samples. PBMCs, B-cell-depleted T cells, or T cells provided the cDNA or gDNA that made up the material.

Data came from immunoSEQ multiplex PCR; TCRdb stores just in-frame clones and leaves some out. In the table there are 40,000 to 65,000 clones, about three quarters of which are singletons. Sequences were obtained from peripheral blood. This TCR was recovered from a human donor with active or convalescent COVID-19. The donor label of this sample is uncertain.

The CDR3 reads CASNRGQSTNYNEQFF. CDR3 nucleotides: TGTGCCAGCAACCGGGGACAGTCAACTAACTACAATGAGCAGTTCTTC. The V call is TRBV9, the J call TRBJ2-1; 7 bases are shared with TRBD1. Germline V gene data show CDR1 as SGDLS and CDR2 as YYNGEE. The CDR3 covers 16 residues. With 6 bases clipped from V and 3 bases from J, the junction kept 12 bases outside the gene matches.